This is a list of T cell receptor beta chains from one sample in a study of CD8+CD57+ T cells in acquired aplastic anemia. TCRdb itself ran the reads through MiXCR, one entry per CDR3 protein. The data contain approximately 250,000 distinct CDR3 sequences, around 82% of them seen just once; the ten biggest clones take up less than 50%. Material: sorted CD4+, CD8+, or CD8+CD57+ T cells (not recorded which) from PBMCs. The origin of the receptors is a human donor with aplastic anemia. Both conserved end residues are part of each CDR3. Fields, in order: D gene, V gene, J gene, clone size, CDR3 protein, CDR3 DNA. A D gene is named only where the DNA matches it firmly. Clone size is not always given. Where it is, it says once, few, many or a class for expanded clones.

TRBD1	TRBV7-9	TRBJ1-2	.	CAGQGARETLVYGYTF	TGTGCCGGCCAGGGGGCTAGGGAGACCCTGGTATATGGGTACACCTTC
.	TRBV7-9	TRBJ2-6	.	CASTLERVPSGANVLTF	TGTGCCAGCACCCTAGAGAGGGTCCCGTCTGGGGCCAACGTCCTGACTTTC
.	TRBV18	TRBJ2-5	many	CASAEGGWETQYF	TGTGCCAGCGCCGAAGGGGGATGGGAGACCCAGTACTTC
TRBD1	TRBV25-1	TRBJ1-2	.	CASSVERGPHYGYTF	TGTGCCAGCAGTGTGGAAAGGGGGCCTCACTATGGCTACACCTTC
.	TRBV9	TRBJ2-5	.	CASSVVQGGRETQYF	TGTGCCAGCAGCGTAGTACAGGGGGGGCGAGAGACCCAGTACTTC
TRBD2	TRBV5-4	TRBJ2-2	.	CASSQEKDGGAGELFF	TGTGCCAGCAGCCAAGAAAAGGATGGGGGGGCCGGGGAGCTGTTTTTT
TRBD1	TRBV20-1	TRBJ2-7	.	CSARGVGTGIYEQYF	TGCAGTGCTAGAGGAGTGGGGACAGGAATCTACGAGCAGTACTTC
TRBD2	TRBV24-1	TRBJ2-3	once	CATSELGGANPGEQYF	TGTGCCACCAGTGAACTGGGAGGGGCGAACCCCGGGGAGCAGTATTTT
.	TRBV2	TRBJ2-3	.	CASREAGGHDTQYF	TGTGCCAGCAGGGAAGCGGGCGGTCATGATACGCAGTATTTT
TRBD1	TRBV5-1	TRBJ2-7	many	CASSLEGQVIYEQYF	TGCGCCAGCAGCTTGGAAGGACAGGTCATTTACGAGCAGTACTTC
.	TRBV19	TRBJ1-6	few	CASKGMGNSPLHF	TGTGCCAGTAAAGGTATGGGGAATTCACCCCTCCACTTT
.	TRBV7-9	TRBJ1-5	.	CASSQSGFSNQPQHF	TGCGCCAGCAGCCAGTCCGGGTTCAGCAATCAGCCCCAGCATTTT
.	TRBV27	TRBJ1-2	.	CASMVYGSGLSYTF	TGTGCCAGCATGGTATATGGGTCGGGTTTGAGCTACACCTTC
.	TRBV9	TRBJ2-3	many	CASSVGSDTQYFGF	.
.	TRBV7-9	TRBJ2-5	.	CATSCRSDRETHEF	TGCGCCACCAGCTGTCGGTCAGACCGGGAGACCCATGAGTTC
TRBD2	TRBV5-1	TRBJ2-2	.	CASSSGAGKGFF	TGCGCCAGCAGCTCAGGAGCGGGGAAAGGGTTTTTT
.	TRBV9	TRBJ1-2	.	CASSVSVMGKGSHTF	TGTGCCAGTAGCGTAAGTGTGATGGGGAAGGGCTCACACACCTTC